Following are 10 T cell receptor beta chains from one sample sequenced in a study of regulatory T cells in long-lasting Graves disease. Time point noted: newly diagnosed GD, antithyroid drugs for less than 3 months. With RNA extracted from PBMCs as input, the TCR library was made. Assembly of TCR beta libraries relied on iRepertoire HTBI primers together with Arm-PCR of CDR3 regions. A single record per CDR3 protein comes from TCRdb applying MiXCR to the multiplex PCR reads. The table shows 200,000 to 250,000 distinct CDR3 sequences, with 20% occurring only once. The sample here was peripheral blood mononuclear cells (PBMCs), taken at new diagnosis, from a patient treated with antithyroid drugs. These receptors were obtained from a female donor with Graves disease.

This clonotype occurred many times. The V and J genes are TRBV6-5 and TRBJ1-4, with 8 nucleotides matching TRBD1. This CDR3 contains 15 residues. Germline CDR1 reads MNHEY; CDR2 reads SVGAGI. Trimming at V came to 1 base and at J to 7 bases, leaving 5 bases not matched to a gene. CDR3 loop: CASSYFRGLGEKLFF. The CDR3 DNA reads TGTGCCAGCAGTTACTTCAGGGGGCTCGGTGAAAAACTGTTTTTT.

The V and J genes are TRBV5-1 and TRBJ2-3, with D perhaps TRBD2 (6 bases). The CDR3 runs to 16 residues. The germline CDR1 and CDR2 sequences are SGHRS and YFSETQ. Trimming shortened V by 0 bases and J by 1 base, and 12 bases separated the two germline ends. The CDR3: CASSLDGGARTDTQYF. CDR3 nucleotide sequence: TGCGCCAGCAGCTTGGATGGCGGGGCCCGCACAGATACGCAGTATTTT.

This clonotype was detected many times. The junction departs from the called germline gene at one end, perhaps through a read error. The chain joins TRBV5-1 to TRBJ2-3; 11 nucleotides match TRBD2. Germline values: CDR1 SGHRS, CDR2 YFSETQ. The CDR3 has 16 residues. The CDR3 reads CASSARTSGGSDTQYF. The CDR3 region has the DNA TGTGCCAGCAGCGCCCGAACTAGCGGGGGTTCGGATACGCAGTATTTT. Full variable domain (remainder filled in from reference TRBV5-1 and TRBJ2-3): KAGVTQTPRYLIKTRGQQVTLSCSPISGHRSVSWYQQTPGQGLQFLFEYFSETQRNKGNFPGRFSGRQFSNSRSEMNVSTLELGDSALYLCASSARTSGGSDTQYFGPGTRLTVL.

The table lists this clonotype with many counts. V usage is TRBV28 and J usage is TRBJ1-5; possible D gene TRBD1, 5 bases. This CDR3 has 15 amino acids. The germline CDR1 and CDR2 sequences are MDHEN and SYDVKM. With 5 bases removed from V and 3 bases from J, the gap between germline ends came to 14 bases. CDR3 nucleotides: TGTGCCAGCAGTGGACCCCGGGGGTCCAATCAGCCCCAGCATTTT. This encodes CASSGPRGSNQPQHF.

The V gene is TRBV7-2, the J gene TRBJ2-1; 11 nucleotides align to TRBD2. This CDR3 is built from 17 residues. The germline V gene has CDR1 SGHTA and CDR2 FQGNSA. With V trimmed by 3 bases and J by 2 bases, 6 bases remained unmatched. The CDR3 loop is CASSFSGRARPYNEQFF. CDR3 nucleotide sequence: TGTGCCAGCAGCTTTAGCGGGAGGGCCAGACCCTACAATGAGCAGTTCTTC. Combining the CDR3 with reference TRBV7-2 and TRBJ2-1 gives the whole variable domain GAGVSQSPSNKVTEKGKDVELRCDPISGHTALYWYRQSLGQGLEFLIYFQGNSAPDKSGLPSDRFSAERTGGSVSTLTIQRTQQEDSAVYLCASSFSGRARPYNEQFFGPGTRLTVL.

Note on this clonotype: A much larger clone differs by one base, so this may be a read error. The V and J genes are TRBV15 and TRBJ2-1; no clear D gene. The length of the CDR3 is 13 residues. CDR1 is LNHNV, CDR2 YYDKDF, per germline (reference sequence). V was pared by 0 bases and J by 15 bases, with 15 bases between. The CDR3 nucleotides are TGTGCCACCAGCAGAGATCATGGGAACCAACCGTTCTTC. Its translation is CATSRDHGNQPFF.

This clonotype was found a few times. This sequence may be a read error, since a much larger clone differs from it by one base. The conserved phenylalanine or tryptophan normally closing the CDR3 is absent here, so this likely arose from a read error. The chain links TRBV28 to TRBJ1-1; tentatively, D is TRBD1 (6 bases). This CDR3 region has 14 residues. The germline V gene encodes CDR1 MDHEN and CDR2 SYDVKM. V was clipped by 6 bases and J by 5 bases, with 16 bases between them. CDR3 coding DNA: TGTGCCAGCAGCCAAGGGGGATTCTTGACTGAAGCTTTCTCT. Amino acid sequence: CASSQGGFLTEAFS.

The genes are TRBV2 and TRBJ2-3; 12 bases match TRBD2. This CDR3 comprises 20 residues. V lost 3 bases, J lost 3 bases, and 16 bases stayed unmatched. The germline gives CDR1 SNHLY, CDR2 FYNNEI. The CDR3 is CASSEWASGRAVGGTDTQYF. As DNA, the CDR3 is TGTGCCAGCAGTGAGTGGGCTAGCGGGAGGGCCGTGGGTGGAACAGATACGCAGTATTTT.

The V and J genes are TRBV10-3 and TRBJ1-2; D is unresolved. Trimming removed 0 bases from V and 4 bases from J, with 12 bases in between. Germline V gene data show CDR1 as ENHRY and CDR2 as SYGVKD. The CDR3 extends over 15 amino acids. CDR3 protein: CAISESQADSYGYTF. The CDR3 region has the DNA TGTGCCATCAGTGAGTCACAAGCCGATTCCTATGGCTACACCTTC.

This clonotype was recorded many times. The chain couples TRBV20-1 to TRBJ2-3, with TRBD2 matching over 11 bases. CDR3 length equals 16 residues. Germline V gene lookup returns CDR1 DFQATT and CDR2 SNEGSKA (reference sequence). The J segment lost 2 bases and the V segment lost 1 base, leaving 5 bases of the junction unmatched. The DNA of the CDR3 is TGCAGTGCTAGAGTTAGGGGACTAGCGGCCACAGATACGCAGTATTTT. Its protein product is CSARVRGLAATDTQYF.